Given below is one T cell receptor beta chain in context. Its antigen is still unknown. This entry belongs to a study of metastatic and nonmetastatic thyroid tumors. Points from the study as a whole: According to reports, the diversity of TCR beta was significantly higher in malignant thyroid tumors than in benign nodules, and this held in both blood and tumor samples.

Every patient was untreated before thyroid surgery. Trimming took 5 bases from V and 2 from J; bases not matched to a gene: 4. The CDR3 sequence is 15 residues long. Germline values: CDR1 SGHTA, CDR2 FQGNSA. TCRdb re-called the PCR reads via MiXCR. Counted here are around 34,000 clones, roughly 20% occurring once; the ten biggest clones make up less than 4%. The TCR comes from a male donor with papillary thyroid cancer or a benign thyroid nodule (not recorded which). Some clones in this sample may be carry-over from other donors' samples. The material sequenced was tumor tissue. The V and J genes are TRBV7-2 and TRBJ2-3; TRBD2 matches at 10 bases. This CDR3 is CASSRAGGDTDTQYF. The CDR3 DNA follows: TGTGCCAGCAGCCGAGCGGGAGGGGACACAGATACGCAGTATTTT. Supplemented by reference TRBV7-2 and TRBJ2-3, the full variable domain reads GAGVSQSPSNKVTEKGKDVELRCDPISGHTALYWYRQSLGQGLEFLIYFQGNSAPDKSGLPSDRFSAERTGGSVSTLTIQRTQQEDSAVYLCASSRAGGDTDTQYFGPGTRLTVL.